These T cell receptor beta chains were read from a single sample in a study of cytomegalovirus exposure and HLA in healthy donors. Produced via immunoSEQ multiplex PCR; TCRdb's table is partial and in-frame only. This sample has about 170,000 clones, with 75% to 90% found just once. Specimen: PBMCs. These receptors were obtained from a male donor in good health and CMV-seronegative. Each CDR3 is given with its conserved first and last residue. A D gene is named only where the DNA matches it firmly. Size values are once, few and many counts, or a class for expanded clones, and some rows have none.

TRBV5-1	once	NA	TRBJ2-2	TGCGCCAGCAGCTTGGGGCGGGGCCCCGGGGAGCTGCTTTTT	CASSLGRGPGELLF
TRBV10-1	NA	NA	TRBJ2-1	TGCGCCAGCAGTGATACGGGACACTTTAACAATGAGCAGTTCTTC	CASSDTGHFNNEQFF
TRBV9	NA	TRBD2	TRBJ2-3	TGTGCCAGCAGCCCGAACGGGGGGGGCACAGATACGCAGTATTTT	CASSPNGGGTDTQYF
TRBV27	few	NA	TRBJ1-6	TGTGCCAGCAGCTCGGCTAGGGGGTTCCCGACCTATAATTCACCCCTCCACTTT	CASSSARGFPTYNSPLHF
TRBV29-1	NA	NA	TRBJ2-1	TGCAGCGTCGCGCCGATACACAGGGAATACAATGAGCAGTTCTTC	CSVAPIHREYNEQFF
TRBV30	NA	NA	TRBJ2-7	TGTGCCTGGAGTCTCATCGACAGTACCTACGAGCAGTACTTC	CAWSLIDSTYEQYF
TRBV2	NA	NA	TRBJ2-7	TGTGCCAGCAGTGAGGAGGGGGGGCAAGGCTACGAGCAGTACTTC	CASSEEGGQGYEQYF
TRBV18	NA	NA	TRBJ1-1	TGTGCCAGCTCACCTGGGCAGGGATCCTTTGAAGCTTTCTTT	CASSPGQGSFEAFF
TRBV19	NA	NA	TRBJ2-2	TGTGCCACCCGTTGGTCAGCGACGAACACCGGGGAGCTGTTTTTT	CATRWSATNTGELFF
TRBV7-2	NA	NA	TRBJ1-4	TGTGCCAGCAGCTTAAGGGAGACCGGTAATGAAAAACTGTTTTTT	CASSLRETGNEKLFF
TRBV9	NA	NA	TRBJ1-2	TGTGCCAGCAGCGTGCCGGGCAATCGGGGTGGCTACACCTTC	CASSVPGNRGGYTF
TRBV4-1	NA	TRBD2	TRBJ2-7	TGCGCCAGCAGCCAAGGCCTCACACGGCTAGCGGGGGCCTACGAGCAGTACTTC	CASSQGLTRLAGAYEQYF
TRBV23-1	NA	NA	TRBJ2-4	TGCGCCAGCAGCCTAAACACCGGGAAAAACATTCAGTACTTC	CASSLNTGKNIQYF
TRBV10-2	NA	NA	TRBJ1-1	TGCGCCAGCAGTGACCACACGCGGGGGGCGCCGACTGAAGCTTTCTTT	CASSDHTRGAPTEAFF
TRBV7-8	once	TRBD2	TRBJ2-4	TGTGCCAGCAGTCCAGACACAGGACTAGCGGGGGGCCGGAACATTCAGTACTTC	CASSPDTGLAGGRNIQYF
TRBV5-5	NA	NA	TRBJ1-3	TGTGCCAGCAGCTCTCAGGGAACTGGAAACACCATATATTTT	CASSSQGTGNTIYF
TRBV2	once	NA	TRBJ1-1	TGTGCCAGCACCCCGATTGACAGCTTGAACACTGAAGCTTTCTTT	CASTPIDSLNTEAFF
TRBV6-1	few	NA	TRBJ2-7	TGTGCCAGCAGTGTAAATCACCTCTACGAGCAGTACTTC	CASSVNHLYEQYF
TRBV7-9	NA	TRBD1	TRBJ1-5	TGTGCCAGCAGCTCACAGGGGGATAGCAATCAGCCCCAGCATTTT	CASSSQGDSNQPQHF
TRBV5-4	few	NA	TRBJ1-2	TGTGCCAGCAGCTCAGGTCAGGGTATTCTAAACTATGGCTACACCTTC	CASSSGQGILNYGYTF
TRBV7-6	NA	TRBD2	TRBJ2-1	TGTGCCAGCAGCAGAGAAGCGGGGTCCTACAATGAGCAGTTCTTC	CASSREAGSYNEQFF
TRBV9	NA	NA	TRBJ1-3	TGTGCCAGCAGCGCGAGCGTTCTGGGAAACACCATATATTTT	CASSASVLGNTIYF
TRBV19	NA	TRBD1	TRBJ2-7	TGTGCCAGTAGTATAGCCAGGGGGCAGGACGAGCAGTACTTC	CASSIARGQDEQYF
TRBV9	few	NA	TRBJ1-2	TGTGCCAGCAGCGTGTCGGACAAATTCTATGGCTACACCTTC	CASSVSDKFYGYTF
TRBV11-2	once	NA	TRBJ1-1	TGTGCCAGCAGCTCCGGGATATACAGCACTGAAGCTTTCTTT	CASSSGIYSTEAFF
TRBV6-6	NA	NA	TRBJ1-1	TGTGCCAGCAGTTACGAGTTGCTTCGAAGAGCTTTCTTT	CASSYELLRRAFF
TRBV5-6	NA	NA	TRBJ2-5	TGTGCCAGCAGCTTAGTCCGGGAGACCCAGTACTTC	CASSLVRETQYF
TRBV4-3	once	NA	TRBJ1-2	TGCGCCAGCAGCCAAGAGGCGGAAGCCAGCATCCATGGCTACACCTTC	CASSQEAEASIHGYTF
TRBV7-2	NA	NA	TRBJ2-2	TGTGCCAGCAGCGCCCCCACAGAAGTCACCGGGGAGCTGTTTTTT	CASSAPTEVTGELFF
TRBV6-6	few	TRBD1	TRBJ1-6	TGTGCCAGCAGTACAGGGGGCTCGGGTTCACCCCTCCACTTT	CASSTGGSGSPLHF
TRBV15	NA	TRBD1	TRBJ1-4	TGTGCCACCAGCAGAGAGCGGGGGACAGGGGGTGAAAAACTGTTTTTT	CATSRERGTGGEKLFF
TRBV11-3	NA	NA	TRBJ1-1	TGTGCCAGCAGCCCAGGGCGGCAGAACACTGAAGCTTTCTTT	CASSPGRQNTEAFF
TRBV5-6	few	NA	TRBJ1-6	TGTGCCAGCAGCGGGGTAGCGGGGCTGAGGGATTCACCCCTCCACTTT	CASSGVAGLRDSPLHF